The source of this TCR beta chain is a study of shared clonotypes between healthy human individuals. Overall study: Every donor yielded three CD4 naive, three CD4 memory, two CD8 naive and one CD8 memory plate.

The V end was cut by 1 base, the J end by 6 bases, with 11 bases between. The CDR3 has 14 amino acids. Germline CDR1 reads SGHTA; CDR2 reads FQGNSA. Naive CD8 isolation took CD45RO-negative cells positively selected for CCR7 and excluded terminally differentiated effector memory CD45RA+ cells. Sequenced by immunoSEQ multiplex PCR; TCRdb stores in-frame clones only, minus some. The repertoire holds approximately 2,000,000 clones, with 85% to 95% as singletons. Sequences were obtained from naive CD8+ T cells from PBMCs. The chain carries TRBV7-2 and TRBJ2-3, with D uncertain. The TCR sequence derives from a man aged 18 to 35 in good health. Some clones in this sample may be carry-over from other donors' samples. CDR3 region: CASSLEGVADTQYF. For the CDR3, the DNA is TGTGCCAGCAGCTTAGAAGGTGTGGCGGATACGCAGTATTTT. Variable domain in full (rest from reference TRBV7-2 and TRBJ2-3): GAGVSQSPSNKVTEKGKDVELRCDPISGHTALYWYRQSLGQGLEFLIYFQGNSAPDKSGLPSDRFSAERTGGSVSTLTIQRTQQEDSAVYLCASSLEGVADTQYFGPGTRLTVL.